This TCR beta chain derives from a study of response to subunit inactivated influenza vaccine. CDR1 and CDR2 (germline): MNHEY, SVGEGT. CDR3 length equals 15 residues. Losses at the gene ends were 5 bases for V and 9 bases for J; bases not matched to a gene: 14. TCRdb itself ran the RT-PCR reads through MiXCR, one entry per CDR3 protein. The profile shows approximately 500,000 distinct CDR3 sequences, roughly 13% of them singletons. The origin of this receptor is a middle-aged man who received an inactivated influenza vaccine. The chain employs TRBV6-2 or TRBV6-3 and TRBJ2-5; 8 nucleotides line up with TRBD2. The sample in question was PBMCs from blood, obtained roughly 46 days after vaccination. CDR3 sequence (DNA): TGTGCCAGCAGTCTCAATCTAGCGGGCCGGGTGGCCCAGTACTTC. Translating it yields CASSLNLAGRVAQYF.